The rows below give T cell receptor beta chains drawn from one sample of a study of T-cell reconstitution after alpha-beta-depleted transplantation in children. TCRdb passed the PCR reads through MiXCR, listing each CDR3 protein once. The table records about 250,000 distinct CDR3 sequences, 20% to 30% of them present only once. The specimen comprised PBMCs, mostly from graft donor cells, sampled 360 days after TCRalphabeta/CD19-depleted stem cell transplant. The source of these receptors is a female patient aged 2-9 years who had a stem cell transplant for congenital amegakaryocytic thrombocytopenia, so the T cells may come from the graft donor. CDR3s include the opening cysteine and the closing phenylalanine or tryptophan. D genes are given only for firm matches. Clone size, where shown, is once, few, many, or a class for clones that have expanded.

NA	TRBV4-1	TRBJ1-4	NA	TGCGCCAGCAGGGGCAGGGGCTCAACTAATGAAAAACTGTTTTTT	CASRGRGSTNEKLFF
few	TRBV6-1	TRBJ1-1	TRBD1	TGTGCCAGCAGACTTATCTTCCGGGACAGGGGTAACACTGAAGCTTTCTTT	CASRLIFRDRGNTEAFF
NA	TRBV5-4	TRBJ2-7	TRBD1	TGTGCCAGCAGCTTCGGACAGGGGGACGAGCAGTACTTC	CASSFGQGDEQYF
NA	TRBV28	TRBJ2-3	NA	TGTGCCAGCATCGAATCGAGGGGAACAGATACGCAGTATTTT	CASIESRGTDTQYF
few	TRBV4-1	TRBJ2-7	NA	TGCGCCAGCAGCCAAGATCCCCCGGACGGCTCCTACGAGCAGTACTTC	CASSQDPPDGSYEQYF
few	TRBV4-1	TRBJ2-7	NA	TGCGCCAGCAGCCAAGATCAACCTCTGCAAACGGGGAGCTACGAGCAGTACTTC	CASSQDQPLQTGSYEQYF
many	TRBV5-5	TRBJ1-1	NA	TGTGCCAGCAGCGCCGAGGTTCGGGGACCGAACACTGAAGCTTTCTTT	CASSAEVRGPNTEAFF
NA	TRBV20-1	TRBJ2-7	TRBD1	TGCAGTGCCTTGACAGGGGAGTTGGACGAGCAGTACTTC	CSALTGELDEQYF
few	TRBV10-3	TRBJ2-5	NA	TGTGCCATCAGTGAGGCGGGACACCAAGAGACCCAGTACTTC	CAISEAGHQETQYF
few	TRBV2	TRBJ2-3	TRBD2	TGTGCCAGCAGTCTAGGACTAGAACCAGATACGCAGTATTTT	CASSLGLEPDTQYF
NA	TRBV12-3/TRBV12-4	TRBJ2-2	TRBD2	TGTGCCAGCAGCCCCGGACTAGCGGGGGAGAACACCGGGGAGCTGTTTTTT	CASSPGLAGENTGELFF
many	TRBV3-1	TRBJ2-5	NA	TGTGCCAGCAGCCTCAGGGGTGAGACCCAGTACTTC	CASSLRGETQYF
few	TRBV12-3/TRBV12-4	TRBJ2-7	TRBD2	TGTGCCAGCAGTTTAGCTCGACTAGCGCCCTCCTACGAGCAGTACTTC	CASSLARLAPSYEQYF
NA	TRBV12-3/TRBV12-4	TRBJ2-3	NA	TGTGCCAGCAGCACCGGGGCCGGCACAGATACGCAGTATTTT	CASSTGAGTDTQYF
NA	TRBV3-1	TRBJ2-3	NA	TGTGCCAGCAGCAAAGACGTGGGGGTTAGGGGCACAGATACGCAGTATTTT	CASSKDVGVRGTDTQYF
few	TRBV20-1	TRBJ2-5	NA	TGCAGTGCTAGAGCTAGTGCCCAAGAGACCCAGTACTTC	CSARASAQETQYF
NA	TRBV12-3/TRBV12-4	TRBJ1-1	NA	TGTGCCAGCAGTTTTCCGGGTTTGGGGCGGGTTGAAGCTTTCTTT	CASSFPGLGRVEAFF
NA	TRBV29-1	TRBJ1-5	NA	TGCAGCGTTGAATTTACGGGCTCTGGGCCCCAGCATTTT	CSVEFTGSGPQHF
NA	TRBV20-1	TRBJ2-7	NA	TGCAGTGCTAGGTGGAGCTCCTACGAGCAGTACTTC	CSARWSSYEQYF
few	TRBV4-2	TRBJ2-2	NA	TGTGCCAGCAGCCAAAGACTATCGAACACCGGGGAGCTGTTTTTT	CASSQRLSNTGELFF
few	TRBV3-1	TRBJ2-1	NA	TGTGCCAGCAGCCAAGTGGGGTACAATGAGCAGTTCTTC	CASSQVGYNEQFF
NA	TRBV3-1	TRBJ1-2	NA	TGTGCCAGCAGCCAAGAGCAGGGGGGCTACACCTTC	CASSQEQGGYTF
NA	TRBV11-3	TRBJ1-1	TRBD1	TGTGCCAGCAGCTGGACAGGGGACACTGAAGCTTTCTTT	CASSWTGDTEAFF
NA	TRBV30	TRBJ2-2	NA	TGTGCCGGTCGTACCGGGGAAGGAATCGGGGAGCTGTTTTTT	CAGRTGEGIGELFF
NA	TRBV3-1	TRBJ1-2	NA	TGTGCCAGCAGCCAAGTTTGGCCCCTTAACTATGGCTACACCTTC	CASSQVWPLNYGYTF
NA	TRBV12-3/TRBV12-4	TRBJ2-3	TRBD2	TGTGCCAGCAGGCCATCATATAGCGGGGGGGCGACAGATACGCAGTATTTT	CASRPSYSGGATDTQYF
few	TRBV12-3/TRBV12-4	TRBJ2-6	NA	TGTGCCAGCAGTACGGGGGAGCGCACGGGGGCCAACGTCCTGACTTTC	CASSTGERTGANVLTF
NA	TRBV11-3	TRBJ1-1	NA	TGTGCCAGCAGCTTAGTATTTGGTTGGGGAGCTTTCTTT	CASSLVFGWGAFF
many	TRBV5-1	TRBJ2-5	TRBD2	TGCGCCAGCAGCTTGTGGCGAGCGGGGGTAGAGACCCAGTACTTC	CASSLWRAGVETQYF
many	TRBV12-3/TRBV12-4	TRBJ2-5	TRBD2	TGTGCCAGCAGTTTTGAGCTAGCGGGAGAGACCCAGTACTTC	CASSFELAGETQYF
NA	TRBV20-1	TRBJ2-2	NA	TGCAGTGCTAGATCGGGGGTCCGTGTCGGGGAGCTGTTTTTT	CSARSGVRVGELFF
NA	TRBV28	TRBJ2-7	TRBD2	TGTGCCAGCAGTTCGGGACCAGCGGGAGGCTACGAGCAGTACTTC	CASSSGPAGGYEQYF
few	TRBV3-1	TRBJ2-3	NA	TGTGCCAGCAGCCTCCGCCCTTCTAGCACAGATACGCAGTATTTT	CASSLRPSSTDTQYF